This T cell receptor beta chain was captured in a study of blood T cell repertoires in COVID-19. This table comes from immunoSEQ multiplex PCR, and its TCRdb copy is limited to in-frame clones, with some not included. Found here are roughly 100,000 clones, around 87% of them singletons; the top ten hold about 20%. This CDR3 is built from 19 residues. Per germline, CDR1 MGHRA and CDR2 YSYEKL. Trimming at V came to 0 bases and at J to 4 bases, leaving 9 bases not matched to a gene. Material: peripheral blood. This chain connects TRBV4-1 to TRBJ2-3; 14 nucleotides match TRBD2. The TCR sequence derives from a human donor in a cohort sampled during active COVID-19. The CDR3 bases are TGCGCCAGCAGCCAAGAAGTCCAACGACTAGCGGGAGGGTCAGATACGCAGTATTTT. This translates into CASSQEVQRLAGGSDTQYF.